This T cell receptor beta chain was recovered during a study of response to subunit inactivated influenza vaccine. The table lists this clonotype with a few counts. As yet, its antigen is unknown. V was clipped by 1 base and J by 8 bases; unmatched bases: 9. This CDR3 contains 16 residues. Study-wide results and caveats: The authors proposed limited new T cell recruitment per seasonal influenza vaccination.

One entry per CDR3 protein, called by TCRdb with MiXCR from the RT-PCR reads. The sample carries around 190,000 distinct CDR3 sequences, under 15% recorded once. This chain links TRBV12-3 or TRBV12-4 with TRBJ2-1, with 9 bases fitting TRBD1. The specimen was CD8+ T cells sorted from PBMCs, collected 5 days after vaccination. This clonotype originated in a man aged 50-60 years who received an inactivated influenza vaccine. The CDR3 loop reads CASSLVSGQGNYEQFF. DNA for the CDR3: TGTGCCAGCAGTTTAGTATCGGGACAGGGTAACTATGAGCAGTTCTTC.